This T cell receptor (beta chain) was profiled in a study of shared T cell receptors in the human thymus. J gave up 5 bases and V 4 bases, and 5 bases lay outside the gene matches. The CDR3 contains 14 residues. The germline V gene has CDR1 SGHRS and CDR2 YFSETQ. Clones were read by immunoSEQ multiplex PCR, and TCRdb kept only the in-frame ones, dropping some. The sample shows hundreds of thousands of clones, over 75% of them seen only once. The same sample was also used in a study of human thymus T cells. Turning to that study: Resections from corrective heart surgery provided thymus tissue. Related research has reported that thymic repertoires overlap highly among unrelated individuals.

This chain links TRBV5-1 with TRBJ1-1; the match to TRBD1 covers 10 bases. The sequence was obtained from a boy in the first two years of life with a congenital heart defect. Source material: thymocytes. This CDR3 is CASSGTGERTEAFF. The CDR3 nucleotides are TGCGCCAGCAGCGGGACAGGGGAAAGGACTGAAGCTTTCTTT.